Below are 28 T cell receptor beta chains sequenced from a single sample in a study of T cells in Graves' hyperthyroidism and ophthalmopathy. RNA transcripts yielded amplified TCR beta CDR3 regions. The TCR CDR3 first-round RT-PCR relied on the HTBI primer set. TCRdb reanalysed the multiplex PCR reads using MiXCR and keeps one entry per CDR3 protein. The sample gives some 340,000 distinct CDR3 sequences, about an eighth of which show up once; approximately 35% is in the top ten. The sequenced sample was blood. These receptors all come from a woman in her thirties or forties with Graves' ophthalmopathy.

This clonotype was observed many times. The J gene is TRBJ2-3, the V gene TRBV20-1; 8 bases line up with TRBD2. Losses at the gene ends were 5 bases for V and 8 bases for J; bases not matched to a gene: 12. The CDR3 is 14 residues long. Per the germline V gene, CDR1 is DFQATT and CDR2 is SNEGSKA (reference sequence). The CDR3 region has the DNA TGCAGTGCTTTACGCCTCGGCGGGGGGAGTACGCAGTATTTT. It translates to CSALRLGGGSTQYF.

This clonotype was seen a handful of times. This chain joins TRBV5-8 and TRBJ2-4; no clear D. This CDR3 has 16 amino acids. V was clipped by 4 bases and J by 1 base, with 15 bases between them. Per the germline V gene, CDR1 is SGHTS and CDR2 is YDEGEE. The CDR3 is CASSRNLGFAKNIQYF. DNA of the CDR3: TGTGCCAGCAGCAGGAATCTCGGGTTCGCCAAAAACATTCAGTACTTC.

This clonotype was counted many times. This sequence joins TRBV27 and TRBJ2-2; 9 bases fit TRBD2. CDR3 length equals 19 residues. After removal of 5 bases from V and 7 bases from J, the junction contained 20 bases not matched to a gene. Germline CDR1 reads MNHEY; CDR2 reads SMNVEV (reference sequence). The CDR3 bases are TGTGCCAGCAGTCTCTCGGGGCATAGAGCGGGGGGCCGGATCGGGGAGCTGTTTTTT. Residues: CASSLSGHRAGGRIGELFF.

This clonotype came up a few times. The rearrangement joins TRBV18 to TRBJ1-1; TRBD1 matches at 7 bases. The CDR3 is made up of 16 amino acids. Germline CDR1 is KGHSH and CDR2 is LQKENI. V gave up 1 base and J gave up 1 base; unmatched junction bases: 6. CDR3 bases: TGTGCCAGCTCACCACTCCTACGACAGGGGAACACTGAAGCTTTCTTT. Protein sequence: CASSPLLRQGNTEAFF.

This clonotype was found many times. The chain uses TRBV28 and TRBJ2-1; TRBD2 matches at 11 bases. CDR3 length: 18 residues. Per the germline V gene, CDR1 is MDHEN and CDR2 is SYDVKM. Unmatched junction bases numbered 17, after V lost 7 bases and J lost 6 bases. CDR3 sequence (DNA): TGTGCCAGCAACGCGGGGGTAGCGGGAGGGACGGTTACCAATGAGCAGTTCTTC. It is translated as CASNAGVAGGTVTNEQFF.

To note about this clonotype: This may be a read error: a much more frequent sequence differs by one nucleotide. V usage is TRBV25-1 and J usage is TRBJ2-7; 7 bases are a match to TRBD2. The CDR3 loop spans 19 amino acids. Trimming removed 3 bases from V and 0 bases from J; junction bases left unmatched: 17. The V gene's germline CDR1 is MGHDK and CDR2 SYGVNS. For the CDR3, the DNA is TGTGCCAGCAGTGACCCTCACCCATCGGGACTACATTACTCCTACGAGCAGTACTTC. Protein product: CASSDPHPSGLHYSYEQYF.

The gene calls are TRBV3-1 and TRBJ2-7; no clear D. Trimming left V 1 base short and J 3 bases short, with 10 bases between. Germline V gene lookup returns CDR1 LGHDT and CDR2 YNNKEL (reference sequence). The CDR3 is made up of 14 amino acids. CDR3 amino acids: CASSQVGTVYEQYF. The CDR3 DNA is TGTGCCAGCAGCCAAGTTGGTACAGTCTACGAGCAGTACTTC.

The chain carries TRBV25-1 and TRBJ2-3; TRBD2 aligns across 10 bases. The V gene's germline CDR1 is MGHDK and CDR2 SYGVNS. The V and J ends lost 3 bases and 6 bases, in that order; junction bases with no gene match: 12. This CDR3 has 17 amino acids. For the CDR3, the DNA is TGTGCCAGCAGTGAGAACCGGGGGACTAGCGTAGGGGATACGCAGTATTTT. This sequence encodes CASSENRGTSVGDTQYF.

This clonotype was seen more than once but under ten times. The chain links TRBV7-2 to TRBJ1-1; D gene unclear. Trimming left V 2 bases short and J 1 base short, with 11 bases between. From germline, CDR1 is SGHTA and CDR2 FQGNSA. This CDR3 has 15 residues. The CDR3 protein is CASSLKDGSNTEAFF. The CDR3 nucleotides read TGTGCCAGCAGCTTAAAGGACGGATCGAACACTGAAGCTTTCTTT.

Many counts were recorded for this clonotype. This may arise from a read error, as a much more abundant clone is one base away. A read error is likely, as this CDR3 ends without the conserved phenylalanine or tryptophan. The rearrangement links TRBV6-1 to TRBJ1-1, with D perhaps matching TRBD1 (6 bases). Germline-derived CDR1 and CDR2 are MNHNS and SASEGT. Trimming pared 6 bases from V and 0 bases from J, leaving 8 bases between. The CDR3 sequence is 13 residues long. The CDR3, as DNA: TGTGCCAGCAGCCGGACAGTGAACACTGAAGCTTTCTGT. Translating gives CASSRTVNTEAFC.

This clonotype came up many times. This CDR3 reads CSAPGTHPSYEQYF. The CDR3 DNA reads TGCAGTGCTCCCGGGACACACCCGTCCTACGAGCAGTACTTC. The chain has TRBV20-1 and TRBJ2-7, with a possible D match to TRBD1 (6 bases). Trimming took off 5 bases at V and 1 base at J, with 15 bases between the two ends. The CDR3 extends over 14 amino acids. Per the germline V gene, CDR1 is DFQATT and CDR2 is SNEGSKA (reference sequence).

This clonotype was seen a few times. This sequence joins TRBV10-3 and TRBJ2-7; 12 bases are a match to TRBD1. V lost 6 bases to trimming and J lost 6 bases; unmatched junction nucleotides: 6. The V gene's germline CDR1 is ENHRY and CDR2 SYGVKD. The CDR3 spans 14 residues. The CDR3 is CAIRTGTGGAEQYF. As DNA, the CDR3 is TGTGCCATCAGAACCGGGACAGGGGGCGCCGAGCAGTACTTC.

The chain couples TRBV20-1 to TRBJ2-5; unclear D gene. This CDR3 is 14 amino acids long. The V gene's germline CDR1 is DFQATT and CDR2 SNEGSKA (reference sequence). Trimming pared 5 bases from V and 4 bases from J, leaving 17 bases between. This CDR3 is CSASIGPYGETQYF. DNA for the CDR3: TGCAGTGCTTCGATCGGACCCTATGGAGAGACCCAGTACTTC.

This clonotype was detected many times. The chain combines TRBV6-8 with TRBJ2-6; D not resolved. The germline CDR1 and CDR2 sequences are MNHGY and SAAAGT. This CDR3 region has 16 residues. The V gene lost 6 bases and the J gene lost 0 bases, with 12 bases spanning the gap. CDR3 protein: CASRDTRVSGANVLTF. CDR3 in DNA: TGTGCCAGCAGAGACACTCGAGTCTCTGGGGCCAACGTCCTGACTTTC.

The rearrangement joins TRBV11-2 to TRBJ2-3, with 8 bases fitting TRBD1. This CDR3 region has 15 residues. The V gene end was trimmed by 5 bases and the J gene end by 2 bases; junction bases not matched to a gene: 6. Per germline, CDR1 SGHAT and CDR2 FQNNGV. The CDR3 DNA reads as TGTGCCAGCAGCCCGCAGGGGGCCCCCACAGATACGCAGTATTTT. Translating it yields CASSPQGAPTDTQYF.

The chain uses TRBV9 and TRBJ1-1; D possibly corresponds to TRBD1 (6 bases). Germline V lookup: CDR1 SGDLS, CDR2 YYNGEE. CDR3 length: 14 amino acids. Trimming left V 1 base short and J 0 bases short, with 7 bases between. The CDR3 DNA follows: TGTGCCAGCAGCGTAAAGGGGGTGAACACTGAAGCTTTCTTT. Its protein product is CASSVKGVNTEAFF. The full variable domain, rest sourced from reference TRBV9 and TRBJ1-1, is DSGVTQTPKHLITATGQRVTLRCSPRSGDLSVYWYQQSLDQGLQFLIQYYNGEERAKGNILERFSAQQFPDLHSELNLSSLELGDSALYFCASSVKGVNTEAFFGQGTRLTVV.

The CDR3 DNA sequence: TGTGCCAGCAGGAGTTCAGGGGGCGTAGATACGCAGTATTTT. Translating gives CASRSSGGVDTQYF. The rearrangement links TRBV7-9 to TRBJ2-3, with 8 positions matching TRBD1. There are 14 residues in the CDR3. V was clipped by 6 bases and J by 5 bases; unmatched bases: 7. In germline, CDR1 is SEHNR, CDR2 FQNEAQ (reference sequence).

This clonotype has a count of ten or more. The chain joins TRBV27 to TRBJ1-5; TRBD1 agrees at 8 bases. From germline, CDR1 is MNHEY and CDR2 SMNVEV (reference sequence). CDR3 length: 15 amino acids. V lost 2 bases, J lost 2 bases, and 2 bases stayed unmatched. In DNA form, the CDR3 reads TGTGCCAGCAGTTTAGGGACAGGCGGCAATCAGCCCCAGCATTTT. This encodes CASSLGTGGNQPQHF.

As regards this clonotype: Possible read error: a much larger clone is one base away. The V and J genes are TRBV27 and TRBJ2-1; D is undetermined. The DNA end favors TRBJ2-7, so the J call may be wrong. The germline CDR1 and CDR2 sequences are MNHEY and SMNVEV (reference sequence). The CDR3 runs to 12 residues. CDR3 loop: CASTTYANEQYF. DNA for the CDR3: TGTGCCAGCACCACCTATGCTAATGAGCAGTACTTC.

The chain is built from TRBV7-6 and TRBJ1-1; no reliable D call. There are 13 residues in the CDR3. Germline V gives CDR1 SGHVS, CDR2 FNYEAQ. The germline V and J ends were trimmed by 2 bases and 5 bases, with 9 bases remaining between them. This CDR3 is CASSLSSDTEAFF. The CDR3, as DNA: TGTGCCAGCAGCTTATCCAGTGATACTGAAGCTTTCTTT.

The DNA for the CDR3 is TGCAGTGCTAGTGAGACCTCCTCTGGGGCCAACGTCCTGACTTTC. Encoded protein: CSASETSSGANVLTF. The chain couples TRBV20-1 to TRBJ2-6, with no clear D. The germline V and J ends were trimmed by 3 bases and 0 bases, with 9 bases remaining between them. The CDR3 spans 15 residues. Germline loops: CDR1 DFQATT, CDR2 SNEGSKA (reference sequence).

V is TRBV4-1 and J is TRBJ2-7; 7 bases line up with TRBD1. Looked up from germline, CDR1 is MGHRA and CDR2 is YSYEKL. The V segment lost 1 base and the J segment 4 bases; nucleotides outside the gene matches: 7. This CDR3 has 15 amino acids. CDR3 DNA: TGCGCCAGCAGCCAAGGGACGGCAGGGGGTTACGAGCAGTACTTC. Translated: CASSQGTAGGYEQYF.

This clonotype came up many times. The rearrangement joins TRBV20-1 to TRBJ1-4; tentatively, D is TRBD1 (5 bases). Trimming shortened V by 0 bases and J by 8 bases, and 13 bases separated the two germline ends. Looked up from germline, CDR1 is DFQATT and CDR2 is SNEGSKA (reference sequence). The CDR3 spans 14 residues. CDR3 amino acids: CSARDWGSPEKLFF. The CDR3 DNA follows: TGCAGTGCTAGAGATTGGGGGTCGCCCGAAAAACTGTTTTTT.

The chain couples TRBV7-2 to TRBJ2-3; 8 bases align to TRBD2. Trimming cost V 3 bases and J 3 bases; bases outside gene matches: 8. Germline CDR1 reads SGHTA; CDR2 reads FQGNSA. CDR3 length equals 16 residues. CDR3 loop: CASSFLAASGTDTQYF. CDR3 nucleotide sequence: TGTGCCAGCAGCTTTTTAGCCGCTAGCGGGACAGATACGCAGTATTTT.

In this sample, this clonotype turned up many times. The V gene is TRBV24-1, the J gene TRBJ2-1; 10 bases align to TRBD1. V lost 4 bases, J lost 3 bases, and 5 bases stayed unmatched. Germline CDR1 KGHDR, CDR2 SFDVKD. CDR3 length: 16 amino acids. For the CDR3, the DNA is TGTGCCACCAGTGACCGTGGGACAGGGGTCTACAATGAGCAGTTCTTC. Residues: CATSDRGTGVYNEQFF.

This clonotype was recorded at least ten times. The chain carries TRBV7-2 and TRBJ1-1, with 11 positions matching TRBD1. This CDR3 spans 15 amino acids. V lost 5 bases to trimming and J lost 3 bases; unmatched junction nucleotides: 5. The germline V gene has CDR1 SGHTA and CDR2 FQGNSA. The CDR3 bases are TGTGCCAGCAGCCCCCGGACAGGGGGCTACACTGAAGCTTTCTTT. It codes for CASSPRTGGYTEAFF.

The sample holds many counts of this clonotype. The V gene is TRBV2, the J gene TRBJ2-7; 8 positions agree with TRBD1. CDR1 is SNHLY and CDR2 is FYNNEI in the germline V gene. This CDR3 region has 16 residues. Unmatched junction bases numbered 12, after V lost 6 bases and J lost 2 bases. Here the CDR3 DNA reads TGTGCCAGCAGGGCCTCGGCAGGGGGCCGTCCCTACGAGCAGTACTTC. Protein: CASRASAGGRPYEQYF.

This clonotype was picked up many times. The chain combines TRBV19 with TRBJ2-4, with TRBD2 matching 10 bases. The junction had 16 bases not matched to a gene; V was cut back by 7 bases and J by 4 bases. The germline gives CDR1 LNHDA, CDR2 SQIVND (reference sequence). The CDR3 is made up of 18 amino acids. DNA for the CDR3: TGTGCCAGTACCTTCGGGGAGGCTAGCGGGAGTCGGAAAAACATTCAGTACTTC. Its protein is CASTFGEASGSRKNIQYF.